Following are 3 T cell receptor beta chains from one sample sequenced in a study of blood T cell repertoires in COVID-19. Clones were sequenced by immunoSEQ multiplex PCR, and TCRdb holds only the in-frame ones, with some missing. The table lists roughly 250,000 clones, approximately 78% of them singletons. Source material: peripheral blood. Every receptor here comes from a woman aged 60-70 years with active or convalescent COVID-19.

V and J are TRBV30 and TRBJ2-6, with D tentatively TRBD2 (7 bases). The germline V gene encodes CDR1 GTSNPN and CDR2 SVGIG (reference sequence). V gave up 3 bases and J gave up 2 bases, with 20 bases separating them. This CDR3 is built from 18 residues. The DNA of the CDR3 is TGTGCCTGGAGCGCTGGGGGGGCCTCGAGGGCTGGGGCCAACGTCCTGACTTTC. It specifies CAWSAGGASRAGANVLTF.

The genes are TRBV29-1 and TRBJ1-2; 7 bases fit TRBD1. Per germline, CDR1 SQVTM and CDR2 ANQGSEA. This CDR3 contains 14 residues. Trimming at V came to 6 bases and at J to 6 bases, leaving 13 bases not matched to a gene. As DNA, the CDR3 is TGCAGCGTAACCACCGAGACAGGGACCCATGGCTACACCTTC. Protein sequence: CSVTTETGTHGYTF.

The chain combines TRBV3-1 (or the pseudogene TRBV3-2) with TRBJ1-3, with 8 bases lining up with TRBD1. V lost 4 bases and J lost 7; bases outside the gene matches: 12. This CDR3 has 16 residues. Germline loops: CDR1 LGHDT, CDR2 YNNKEL (reference sequence). In DNA form, the CDR3 reads TGTGCCAGCAGCCCTGATTCCGGGACAGGCGGGAACACCATATATTTT. Encoded protein: CASSPDSGTGGNTIYF.